Following are 10 T cell receptor beta chains from one sample sequenced in a study of post-analysis software for immune sequencing data. Libraries were made from TCR beta cDNA, and they carried unique molecular identifiers. TCRdb independently ran MiXCR on the PCR reads; one entry per CDR3 protein. The sample has about 540,000 distinct CDR3 sequences; 34% are singletons. Their antigen targets remain unknown. Study-level points and caveats: Compared with controls, patients had more of about 5 TRBV segments, including TRBV5-6, TRBV5-1 and TRBV20-1.

The sequenced material came from blood. The receptors here all came from a girl under 18 with multiple sclerosis.

This clonotype was seen many times. The V and J genes are TRBV6-5 and TRBJ2-3; D is perhaps TRBD2 (6 bases). CDR3 length: 18 residues. Trimming took off 2 bases at V and 0 bases at J, with 18 bases between the two ends. Germline CDR1 is MNHEY and CDR2 is SVGAGI. The CDR3 sequence: CASSYGVGRGGSTDTQYF. As DNA, the CDR3 is TGTGCCAGCAGTTACGGGGTCGGCCGGGGAGGAAGCACAGATACGCAGTATTTT.

In DNA, the CDR3 is TGTGCCAGCAGACAAAGACAGGGGGCCTTCTCCTACGAGCAGTACTTC. It codes for CASRQRQGAFSYEQYF. The chain couples TRBV28 to TRBJ2-7, with 10 positions matching TRBD1. Looked up from germline, CDR1 is MDHEN and CDR2 is SYDVKM. The CDR3 length is 16 residues. Unmatched junction bases numbered 8, after V lost 6 bases and J lost 0 bases.

V gene TRBV7-8 combines with J gene TRBJ2-3; tentatively, D is TRBD1 (5 bases). Germline CDR1 and CDR2: SGHVS and FQNEAQ. This CDR3 region has 12 residues. Trimming took off 0 bases at V and 9 bases at J, with 7 bases between the two ends. Here the CDR3 reads CASSLAQGTQYF. CDR3 bases: TGTGCCAGCAGCTTAGCGCAGGGAACGCAGTATTTT.

CDR3 loop: CASSPRDRGVGYTF. The CDR3 region has the DNA TGTGCCAGCAGCCCGCGGGACAGGGGAGTGGGCTACACCTTC. The chain couples TRBV7-9 to TRBJ1-2; 10 bases match TRBD1. V was pared by 5 bases and J by 8 bases, with 8 bases of the junction left unmatched. CDR3 size: 14 residues. The germline CDR1 and CDR2 sequences are SEHNR and FQNEAQ (reference sequence). Full variable domain (rest looked up from reference TRBV7-9 and TRBJ1-2): DTGVSQNPRHKITKRGQNVTFRCDPISEHNRLYWYRQTLGQGPEFLTYFQNEAQLEKSRLLSDRFSAERPKGSFSTLEIQRTEQGDSAMYLCASSPRDRGVGYTFGSGTRLTVV.

The CDR3: CSAPRIMGQFINQPQHF. The DNA for the CDR3 is TGCAGTGCCCCCCGTATAATGGGACAGTTCATCAATCAGCCCCAGCATTTT. The chain recombines TRBV20-1 with TRBJ1-5, with 7 bases fitting TRBD1. The J segment lost 3 bases and the V segment lost 6 bases, leaving 17 bases of the junction unmatched. This CDR3 comprises 17 residues. Germline CDR1 is DFQATT and CDR2 is SNEGSKA (reference sequence).

J is TRBJ2-7 and V is TRBV5-1; the D is unclear. V was cut by 0 bases and J by 4 bases, with 11 bases left in between. This CDR3 has 14 residues. The germline V gene encodes CDR1 SGHRS and CDR2 YFSETQ. DNA for the CDR3: TGCGCCAGCAGCTTGGGAACTGAGCCTTACGAGCAGTACTTC. It codes for CASSLGTEPYEQYF.

The chain has TRBV5-1 and TRBJ2-7; 8 nucleotides line up with TRBD2. The CDR3 is made up of 14 amino acids. Germline trimming cut 4 bases from V and 6 bases from J; bases unmatched to any gene: 9. Germline CDR1 SGHRS, CDR2 YFSETQ. The CDR3 protein is CASSPGRLAGEQYF. The CDR3 DNA sequence: TGCGCCAGCAGCCCAGGACGGCTAGCGGGCGAGCAGTACTTC.

This sequence joins TRBV6-6 and TRBJ2-7; the D gene is possibly TRBD1 (5 bases). The CDR3 covers 15 residues. The germline gives CDR1 MNHNY, CDR2 SVGAGI (reference sequence). The V and J ends lost 6 bases and 5 bases respectively, with 20 bases between them. The CDR3 nucleotides are TGTGCCAGCAGGGCGGCAGGGCCAGGATCTAACGAGCAGTACTTC. Its protein is CASRAAGPGSNEQYF.

This rearrangement joins TRBV20-1 to TRBJ2-5, with no clear D. Germline assignment: CDR1 DFQATT and CDR2 SNEGSKA (reference sequence). The CDR3 has 14 amino acids. V shed 5 bases and J shed 11 bases, with 24 bases lying between them. The CDR3 region is CSAALPRSYNEQYF. DNA for the CDR3: TGCAGTGCTGCCCTCCCTAGGTCCTACAATGAGCAGTACTTC.

The chain uses TRBV29-1 and TRBJ1-4, with 7 bases aligning to TRBD1. With V trimmed by 4 bases and J by 0 bases, 2 bases remained unmatched. Looked up from germline, CDR1 is SQVTM and CDR2 is ANQGSEA. The CDR3 runs 14 residues. CDR3 sequence: CSVGDSATNEKLFF. The CDR3 region has the DNA TGCAGCGTTGGGGACAGTGCAACTAATGAAAAACTGTTTTTT.